The clone carrying this TCR beta chain was seen only a few times. Its antigen is currently unknown. A junction end diverges from the germline sequence, so it may reflect a read error. The data were taken from a study of T cells after yellow fever vaccination. Study as a whole: The SMART-Seq v4 Ultra Low Input method served to prepare the low-cell-number fractions.

Whole-study findings and limits: Reappearing after the booster were most of the clones from primary vaccination (roughly 96% CD4, about 88% CD8).

Per the germline V gene, CDR1 is LGHNA and CDR2 is YSLEER. The CDR3 is made up of 15 amino acids. By 5'RACE template switching, TCR cDNA was produced, with a universal primer site and UMIs added in the process. TCRdb re-analysed the 5' RACE reads in MiXCR, keeping a single row per CDR3 protein. The data show some 400,000 distinct CDR3 sequences, 6.2% seen once. The receptor comes from a man aged 25-45 years who received the YFV17D yellow fever vaccine. The material sequenced was PBMCs, taken 5 days after the yellow fever booster vaccination. The V gene is TRBV4-3, the J gene TRBJ2-7, with TRBD2 matching over 7 bases. The CDR3 protein is CASSQKASGAYGQYF. DNA for the CDR3: TGCGCCAGCAGCCAAAAGGCTAGCGGAGCTTACGGGCAGTACTTC.